Below are 8 T cell receptor beta chains sequenced from a single sample in a study of blood T cell repertoires in COVID-19. Profiling relied on immunoSEQ multiplex PCR, and the TCRdb table lists in-frame clones only, not all of them. Of 14,000 or so clones detected, roughly nine tenths appear once; the ten largest clones hold over 12%. The specimen was peripheral blood. The receptors shown here come from a man aged 50 to 60 with active COVID-19.

The chain links TRBV3-1 (or the pseudogene TRBV3-2) to TRBJ1-6; D is ambiguous. This CDR3 spans 15 amino acids. The germline CDR1 and CDR2 sequences are LGHDT and YNNKEL (reference sequence). V lost 1 base, J lost 6 bases, and 10 bases lay in between. The CDR3 DNA reads TGTGCCAGCAGCCAAGTTCCGAGTGGTAATTCACCCCTCCACTTT. Translated: CASSQVPSGNSPLHF.

This sequence joins TRBV12-3 or TRBV12-4 and TRBJ2-1; 9 positions agree with TRBD1. The length of the CDR3 is 13 residues. Losses at the gene ends were 8 bases for V and 5 bases for J; bases not matched to a gene: 4. The CDR3 DNA sequence: TGTGCCAGCCGGGACAGGGCCAACAATGAGCAGTTCTTC. Its protein product is CASRDRANNEQFF.

This chain joins TRBV2 and TRBJ1-6; tentatively, D is TRBD1 (5 bases). Deletions cut 3 bases from V and 13 bases from J, with 13 bases between. Germline CDR1 and CDR2: SNHLY and FYNNEI. The CDR3 contains 13 residues. The CDR3 DNA is TGTGCCAGCAGTGATCAGGGTATTTCTCCCCTCCACTTT. Protein: CASSDQGISPLHF.

The chain carries TRBV24-1 and TRBJ2-1; weak D call: TRBD2 (5 bases). The CDR3 totals 16 residues. The germline V and J ends were trimmed by 4 bases and 4 bases, with 16 bases remaining between them. The germline gives CDR1 KGHDR, CDR2 SFDVKD. The CDR3 loop reads CATSDPGKWPYNEQFF. Written as DNA, the CDR3 is TGTGCCACCAGTGACCCCGGGAAATGGCCATACAATGAGCAGTTCTTC.

The chain recombines TRBV28 with TRBJ2-2; weak D call: TRBD1 (6 bases). Trimming pared 8 bases from V and 7 bases from J, leaving 14 bases between. Germline V gene data show CDR1 as MDHEN and CDR2 as SYDVKM. The CDR3 consists of 13 residues. The CDR3 nucleotides are TGTGCCAGCCAAACAGGGTTGGACGGGGAGCTGTTTTTT. Protein product: CASQTGLDGELFF.

This chain joins TRBV12-3 or TRBV12-4 and TRBJ1-5; tentative D call: TRBD1 (6 bases). There are 13 residues in the CDR3. With 5 bases removed from V and 4 bases from J, the gap between germline ends came to 9 bases. The CDR3 DNA follows: TGTGCCAGCAGTGGACAGCGGAATCAGCCCCAGCATTTT. It translates to CASSGQRNQPQHF.

J is TRBJ1-6 and V is TRBV7-2; TRBD1 might be the D (6 bases). V lost 7 bases and J lost 7, with 11 bases in between. Per germline, CDR1 SGHTA and CDR2 FQGNSA. This CDR3 is built from 13 residues. CDR3 loop: CASIGTRNSPLHF. DNA for the CDR3: TGTGCCAGCATCGGGACAAGAAATTCACCCCTCCACTTT. The full variable domain, completed using reference TRBV7-2 and TRBJ1-6, is GAGVSQSPSNKVTEKGKDVELRCDPISGHTALYWYRQSLGQGLEFLIYFQGNSAPDKSGLPSDRFSAERTGGSVSTLTIQRTQQEDSAVYLCASIGTRNSPLHFGNGTRLTVT.

The gene calls are TRBV10-3 and TRBJ2-7; D possibly corresponds to TRBD2 (6 bases). Germline lookup yields CDR1 ENHRY and CDR2 SYGVKD. CDR3 length equals 11 residues. Trimming shortened V by 6 bases and J by 3 bases, and 6 bases separated the two germline ends. The CDR3 DNA is TGTGCCATCAGGGACTACTACGAGCAGTACTTC. Translation: CAIRDYYEQYF.